The text below deals with one T cell receptor beta chain. Before being deemed recovered, Cohort 3 donors had two negative PCRs, clearance, or symptom resolution. These data are taken from a study of blood T cell repertoires in COVID-19. Study information: PBMCs, B-cell-depleted T cells, or T cells provided the cDNA or gDNA that made up the material.

Using immunoSEQ multiplex PCR, the repertoire was profiled, and TCRdb retains in-frame clones only, with some absent. The table includes approximately 350,000 clones, around 83% detected once. Germline V CDR1 and CDR2: SGHDT, YYEEEE. This CDR3 spans 15 amino acids. V was clipped by 5 bases and J by 3 bases; unmatched bases: 5. The source of this sequence is a woman aged 45-60 years who had recovered from COVID-19. The sample comprised PBMCs or T cells enriched from blood (not recorded which). The V call is TRBV5-6, the J call TRBJ2-3; 11 bases map to TRBD1. The CDR3 nucleotides are TGTGCCAGCAGTATGGACAGGGGGCGGACAGATACGCAGTATTTT. It codes for CASSMDRGRTDTQYF.